This TCR beta chain emerged from a study of T cell clones after liver transplantation. Whole-study findings and limits: A larger donor-reactive than third-party decline suggested partial antigen-specific deletion. These preliminary findings come from unstandardized post-transplant sampling times.

Of note for this clone: The target antigen is unknown.

V lost 7 bases, J lost 0 bases, and 10 bases lay in between. The CDR3 has 13 amino acids. Germline CDR1 SQVTM, CDR2 ANQGSEA. The data were produced by immunoSEQ multiplex PCR, yet TCRdb's version contains in-frame clones alone and is incomplete. In the table there are around 97,000 clones, around 84% of which are singletons. The material was CD4+ T cells from blood, obtained approximately 43 months after liver transplant. The source is a human patient who received a liver transplant. Among the T cells, some may be from the graft donor. The chain carries TRBV29-1 and TRBJ1-5; no clear D. The CDR3 DNA is TGCAGCGCTACGACGGATAGCAATCAGCCCCAGCATTTT. This translates into CSATTDSNQPQHF. Together with reference TRBV29-1 and TRBJ1-5, the CDR3 gives the full variable domain: SAVISQKPSRDICQRGTSLTIQCQVDSQVTMMFWYRQQPGQSLTLIATANQGSEATYESGFVIDKFPISRPNLTFSTLTVSNMSPEDSSIYLCSATTDSNQPQHFGDGTRLSIL.